The rows below give T cell receptor beta chains drawn from one sample of a study of Tregs in tolerant kidney transplant recipients. Assay: immunoSEQ multiplex PCR; the TCRdb copy retains only in-frame clones and omits some. The table records some 110,000 clones, around 91% of them present only once. The sequenced sample was CD4+ T cells from blood. Receptor source: a human donor in good health. Both conserved end residues are part of each CDR3. D genes are given only for firm matches. Not every row has a clone size; where given, it reads once, few, many or a size class.

size	length	V	D	J	CDR3	DNA
NA	13	TRBV7-9	NA	TRBJ1-1	CASSLALGPETFF	TGTGCCAGCAGCTTAGCGCTAGGGCCCGAAACTTTCTTT
NA	14	TRBV18	NA	TRBJ1-1	CASSTNREGTEAFF	TGTGCCAGCTCAACAAACAGGGAGGGCACTGAAGCTTTCTTT
NA	14	TRBV30	TRBD1	TRBJ2-3	CAWSPGTATDTQYF	TGTGCCTGGAGCCCCGGGACAGCCACAGATACGCAGTATTTT
once	15	TRBV29-1	NA	TRBJ2-2	CSVPSAAENTGELFF	TGCAGCGTCCCTTCGGCAGCGGAGAACACCGGGGAGCTGTTTTTT
NA	16	TRBV19	NA	TRBJ1-1	CASSIGRAGQGNEAFF	TGTGCCAGTAGTATAGGGAGGGCAGGGCAAGGTAATGAAGCTTTCTTT
NA	13	TRBV6-6	NA	TRBJ2-5	CASSSDRQETQYF	TGTGCCAGCAGTTCCGACAGACAAGAGACCCAGTACTTC
NA	14	TRBV4-1	NA	TRBJ2-5	CASSQAALKETQYF	TGCGCCAGCAGCCAAGCGGCCCTGAAAGAGACCCAGTACTTC
NA	13	TRBV19	NA	TRBJ1-1	CASFGQTNTEAFF	TGTGCCAGTTTCGGACAGACAAACACTGAAGCTTTCTTT
NA	13	TRBV5-4	TRBD1	TRBJ2-7	CASSSRQGHEQYF	TGTGCCAGCAGCTCCCGACAGGGCCACGAGCAGTACTTC
NA	14	TRBV6-5	NA	TRBJ2-6	CASRSMAGANVLTF	TGTGCCAGCAGGTCAATGGCTGGGGCCAACGTCCTGACTTTC
NA	14	TRBV18	NA	TRBJ2-5	CASSATGLQETQYF	TGTGCCAGCTCCGCAACAGGGCTCCAAGAGACCCAGTACTTC
few	14	TRBV5-8	NA	TRBJ2-7	CASSLKRVSYEQYF	TGTGCCAGCAGCTTGAAAAGGGTCTCCTACGAGCAGTACTTC
NA	14	TRBV7-2	NA	TRBJ2-7	CASSLGGWGYEQYF	TGTGCCAGCAGCTTAGGGGGTTGGGGCTACGAGCAGTACTTC
NA	16	TRBV4-2	NA	TRBJ1-5	CASSQAIRTGDQPQHF	TGTGCCAGCAGCCAAGCCATACGGACGGGAGATCAGCCCCAGCATTTT
once	15	TRBV19	NA	TRBJ2-6	CASSTANSGANVLTF	TGTGCCAGTAGTACTGCCAACTCTGGGGCCAACGTCCTGACTTTC
NA	17	TRBV25-1	TRBD1	TRBJ1-1	CASSIRQGLDMNTEAFF	TGTGCCAGCAGTATCCGACAGGGACTGGACATGAACACTGAAGCTTTCTTT
NA	15	TRBV10-1	TRBD1	TRBJ1-1	CASSGQGVVGTEAFF	TGCGCCAGCAGTGGACAGGGGGTAGTAGGCACTGAAGCTTTCTTT
once	12	TRBV30	NA	TRBJ1-2	CAWSEYPGGYTF	TGTGCCTGGAGCGAGTACCCTGGTGGCTACACCTTC
NA	15	TRBV18	NA	TRBJ2-7	CASSPGQGPTYEQYF	TGTGCCAGCTCACCAGGCCAGGGGCCCACCTACGAGCAGTACTTC
NA	14	TRBV11-2	NA	TRBJ1-1	CASSYRQERTEAFF	TGTGCCAGCAGCTATCGACAGGAGAGGACTGAAGCTTTCTTT
NA	14	TRBV2	TRBD1	TRBJ2-7	CASRAAGGSYEQYF	TGTGCCAGCAGGGCGGCAGGGGGCTCCTACGAGCAGTACTTC
NA	16	TRBV4-1	NA	TRBJ2-7	CASSQDRDQTLYEQYF	TGCGCCAGCAGCCAAGACCGGGACCAAACCCTATACGAGCAGTACTTC
NA	18	TRBV4-1	TRBD2	TRBJ2-1	CASSSLKGGTNWGNEQFF	TGCGCCAGCAGCTCCTTAAAGGGTGGGACTAATTGGGGCAATGAGCAGTTCTTC
once	17	TRBV9	NA	TRBJ1-5	CASSVGSGHYSNQPQHF	TGTGCCAGCAGCGTAGGATCTGGGCATTATAGCAATCAGCCCCAGCATTTT
NA	15	TRBV11-2	TRBD2	TRBJ2-7	CASRDMSGGFYEQYF	TGTGCCAGCAGGGATATGTCGGGGGGGTTCTACGAGCAGTACTTC
NA	15	TRBV15	NA	TRBJ1-1	CATSRDGRESAEAFF	TGTGCCACCAGCAGAGACGGCAGGGAGTCGGCTGAAGCTTTCTTT
NA	11	TRBV2	NA	TRBJ2-2	CASRYTGELFF	TGTGCCAGCAGATACACCGGGGAGCTGTTTTTT
once	11	TRBV7-2	NA	TRBJ2-1	CASSQVREQFF	TGTGCCAGCAGCCAGGTCCGAGAGCAGTTCTTC
once	13	TRBV5-1	NA	TRBJ1-1	CASSFSEDTEAFF	TGCGCCAGCAGCTTTAGCGAGGACACTGAAGCTTTCTTT
NA	13	TRBV2	TRBD1	TRBJ1-1	CAIGTGGRTEAFF	TGTGCCATCGGGACAGGCGGGCGGACTGAAGCTTTCTTT
NA	13	TRBV7-8	NA	TRBJ1-6	CASSLGVFSSLHF	TGTGCCAGCAGCCTAGGGGTTTTTTCGAGCCTCCACTTT
NA	15	TRBV5-1	TRBD2	TRBJ2-1	CASSLGGRGSNEQFF	TGCGCCAGCAGCTTGGGCGGGAGGGGTAGCAATGAGCAGTTCTTC
few	15	TRBV5-1	NA	TRBJ1-6	CASSLNLQGVSPLHF	TGCGCCAGCAGCTTGAATCTACAGGGTGTATCACCCCTCCACTTT
NA	16	TRBV5-4	NA	TRBJ1-3	CASSDDRTRSGNTIYF	TGTGCCAGCAGCGATGACAGGACCCGCTCTGGAAACACCATATATTTT
NA	17	TRBV2	TRBD1	TRBJ1-3	CASSGTLTGAAGNTIYF	TGTGCCAGCAGTGGGACCCTAACAGGGGCGGCTGGAAACACCATATATTTT
NA	14	TRBV9	TRBD1	TRBJ1-1	CASSRGQGDTEAFF	TGTGCCAGCAGCCGTGGACAGGGGGACACTGAAGCTTTCTTT
NA	15	TRBV19	NA	TRBJ1-1	CASTPRGRGNTEAFF	TGTGCCAGTACCCCCCGAGGGAGGGGAAACACTGAAGCTTTCTTT